A single sample is the source of the 18 T cell receptor beta chains below, sequenced in a study of prognosis after radiotherapy for stage I lung cancer. It was by two-round multiplex PCR that TCR beta CDR3 was amplified from genomic DNA. Initially, in first-round PCR, primers specific to each TRBV and TRBJ gene were used. MiXCR was run by TCRdb on the multiplex PCR reads, yielding one entry per CDR3 protein. The sample shows about 47,000 distinct CDR3 sequences, under 45% of them seen only once. The source material was PBMCs, sampled before or after stereotactic body radiation therapy (not recorded which). The source of these receptors is a donor aged 50 or older with non-small cell lung cancer.

This clonotype was seen at least ten times. The rearrangement links TRBV5-1 to TRBJ2-7; 7 bases line up with TRBD2. The trim removed 1 base at V and 2 bases at J, leaving 3 bases unmatched. Germline-derived CDR1 and CDR2 are SGHRS and YFSETQ. The CDR3 totals 14 residues. The CDR3 region has the DNA TGCGCCAGCAGCTTGACGGCGGGAGCCTACGAGCAGTACTTC. Amino acids: CASSLTAGAYEQYF.

Ten or more counts support this clonotype. The chain is built from TRBV20-1 and TRBJ2-1, with D unclear. Trimming cost V 4 bases and J 4 bases, with 11 bases left between them. Germline V gene sequence: CDR1 DFQATT, CDR2 SNEGSKA (reference sequence). This CDR3 has 13 amino acids. The CDR3 sequence: CSAKRSEYNEQFF. The CDR3 DNA follows: TGCAGTGCTAAGAGGTCAGAATACAATGAGCAGTTCTTC.

Ten or more counts support this clonotype. V gene TRBV14 combines with J gene TRBJ1-5; 8 bases align to TRBD1. The germline V gene encodes CDR1 SGHDN and CDR2 FVKESK. V shed 2 bases and J 6 bases; nucleotides not matched to a gene: 6. This CDR3 is built from 15 residues. Written as DNA, the CDR3 is TGTGCCAGCAGCCAACTTGGACAGGGCAGTCAGCCCCAGCATTTT. Amino acids: CASSQLGQGSQPQHF. Combining the CDR3 with reference TRBV14 and TRBJ1-5 gives the whole variable domain EAGVTQFPSHSVIEKGQTVTLRCDPISGHDNLYWYRRVMGKEIKFLLHFVKESKQDESGMPNNRFLAERTGGTYSTLKVQPAELEDSGVYFCASSQLGQGSQPQHFGDGTRLSIL.

The rearrangement uses TRBV3-1 and TRBJ1-1; possibly TRBD1 for D (5 bases). Germline values: CDR1 LGHDT, CDR2 YNNKEL (reference sequence). With 0 bases removed from V and 11 bases from J, the gap between germline ends came to 10 bases. The CDR3 runs to 12 residues. The CDR3 loop is CASSQEAGSAFF. The CDR3 bases are TGTGCCAGCAGCCAAGAAGCAGGGTCTGCTTTCTTT.

At least ten counts were recorded for this clonotype. V and J are TRBV15 and TRBJ1-6, with TRBD1 matching 9 bases. V lost 4 bases, J lost 7 bases, and 5 bases stayed unmatched. This CDR3 is 15 amino acids long. Per germline, CDR1 LNHNV and CDR2 YYDKDF (reference sequence). The CDR3 bases are TGTGCCACCAGCACTGGACAGGGGAGAAATTCACCCCTCCACTTT. Translated: CATSTGQGRNSPLHF.

This clonotype was counted at least ten times. The CDR3 sequence: CASSLSRAGGGYEQYF. In nucleotides, the CDR3 is TGTGCCAGCAGTTTATCCCGAGCGGGAGGGGGGTACGAGCAGTACTTC. The rearrangement joins TRBV27 to TRBJ2-7; the match to TRBD2 covers 10 bases. CDR1 MNHEY and CDR2 SMNVEV come from the germline V gene (reference sequence). CDR3 size: 16 residues. Trimming took 0 bases from V and 4 from J; bases not matched to a gene: 6.

This clonotype was counted ten times or more. V and J are TRBV6-5 and TRBJ1-6, with D hard to call. The ends were cut back, 6 bases at V and 3 bases at J, with 24 bases in the middle. Per the germline V gene, CDR1 is MNHEY and CDR2 is SVGAGI. The CDR3 covers 19 residues. CDR3: CASRQSWTARRVYNSPLHF. CDR3 coding DNA: TGTGCCAGCAGACAGAGTTGGACCGCCCGCCGGGTCTATAATTCACCCCTCCACTTT.

This clonotype has a count of ten or more. This chain uses TRBV11-1 with TRBJ2-7; TRBD1 agrees at 8 bases. The V gene's germline CDR1 is SGHAT and CDR2 FQDESV (reference sequence). J gave up 0 bases and V 5 bases, and 0 bases lay outside the gene matches. CDR3 size: 13 residues. The CDR3 nucleotides read TGTGCCAGCAGCACAGGGGGCTCCTACGAGCAGTACTTC. This sequence encodes CASSTGGSYEQYF.

This clonotype was observed many times. J is TRBJ2-6 and V is TRBV24-1; D is uncertain. This CDR3 is built from 14 residues. V was cut by 5 bases and J by 1 base, with 5 bases left in between. The germline V gene has CDR1 KGHDR and CDR2 SFDVKD. DNA of the CDR3: TGTGCCACCAGTGTAGCATCTGGGGCCAACGTCCTGACTTTC. It yields the protein CATSVASGANVLTF.

The chain is built from TRBV5-1 and TRBJ1-2; 8 bases are a match to TRBD1. Losses at the gene ends were 0 bases for V and 1 base for J; bases not matched to a gene: 2. The CDR3 runs to 15 residues. CDR1 and CDR2 (germline): SGHRS, YFSETQ. The CDR3 coding sequence is TGCGCCAGCAGCTTGGCGACAGGGGATAACTATGGCTACACCTTC. Translated, it gives CASSLATGDNYGYTF. The full variable domain, its missing parts supplied by reference TRBV5-1 and TRBJ1-2, is KAGVTQTPRYLIKTRGQQVTLSCSPISGHRSVSWYQQTPGQGLQFLFEYFSETQRNKGNFPGRFSGRQFSNSRSEMNVSTLELGDSALYLCASSLATGDNYGYTFGSGTRLTVV.

The chain employs TRBV6-1 and TRBJ2-1; D may correspond to TRBD1 or TRBD2 (5 bases each). The CDR3 length is 15 residues. V lost 5 bases and J lost 0, with 11 bases in between. Per germline, CDR1 MNHNS and CDR2 SASEGT. The CDR3 DNA reads TGTGCCAGCAGTAAAGAGGGGTACTCCTACAATGAGCAGTTCTTC. It yields the protein CASSKEGYSYNEQFF.

With respect to this clonotype: One base away lies a much larger clone, so this may be a sequencing read error. The chain is built from TRBV2 and TRBJ1-4; no clear D gene. The CDR3 runs to 11 residues. V lost 3 bases and J lost 16, with 12 bases in between. CDR1 and CDR2 from the germline V gene are SNHLY and FYNNEI. CDR3 sequence reads: CASSDGSSPFF. The CDR3 nucleotides read TGTGCCAGCAGTGACGGCAGTTCTCCGTTTTTT.

The CDR3 DNA is TGTGCCAGCACCAACCCAGTGTTCCCTTACTATCAGTACTTC. Translating it yields CASTNPVFPYYQYF. The V call is TRBV6-1, the J call TRBJ2-7, with D unresolved. V was trimmed by 7 bases and J by 10 bases, leaving 23 bases between them. Germline values: CDR1 MNHNS, CDR2 SASEGT. The CDR3 totals 14 residues.

This clonotype appeared many times. The chain combines TRBV11-3 with TRBJ2-7; 12 nucleotides line up with TRBD1. Germline CDR1 SGHNT, CDR2 YENEEA. Trimming took 6 bases from V and 6 from J; bases not matched to a gene: 9. This CDR3 is 15 amino acids long. CDR3 region: CASRNPGQGAGEQYF. CDR3 bases: TGTGCCAGCAGAAACCCGGGACAGGGGGCGGGCGAGCAGTACTTC.

The chain recombines TRBV5-1 with TRBJ2-1, with TRBD1 as a possible D gene (5 bases). Germline CDR1 reads SGHRS; CDR2 reads YFSETQ. Trimming took off 3 bases at V and 6 bases at J, with 16 bases between the two ends. The CDR3 sequence is 15 residues long. CDR3 nucleotide sequence: TGCGCCAGCAGCTGGGTGGTACAGACAGTCAATGAGCAGTTCTTC. Its translation: CASSWVVQTVNEQFF.

The chain carries TRBV4-3 and TRBJ2-7; the D gene is possibly TRBD2 (7 bases). Germline CDR1 LGHNA, CDR2 YSLEER. This CDR3 is built from 14 residues. Trimming removed 9 bases at V and 7 bases at J, with 22 bases between. CDR3 residues: CARNQGGGGQEQYF. In DNA form, the CDR3 reads TGCGCCAGAAACCAAGGAGGCGGGGGCCAAGAGCAGTACTTC.

This clonotype was seen at least ten times. V is TRBV3-1 and J is TRBJ1-2; D is unclear. Germline lookup yields CDR1 LGHDT and CDR2 YNNKEL (reference sequence). The CDR3 is made up of 16 amino acids. V lost 2 bases to trimming and J lost 5 bases, with 18 bases between them. Here the CDR3 reads CASSQSASLVRYGYTF. CDR3 nucleotide sequence: TGTGCCAGCAGCCAAAGCGCAAGTTTGGTTCGGTATGGCTACACCTTC.

In its sample, this clonotype was seen a few times. The genes are TRBV24-1 and TRBJ2-1; perhaps TRBD1 as D (6 bases). The CDR3 is 16 amino acids. The V end lost 0 bases, the J end lost 1 base, and 9 bases lay between the germline ends. Germline CDR1 is KGHDR and CDR2 is SFDVKD. The CDR3 region has the DNA TGTGCCACCAGTGATTTGCTCAGGGGTTCCTACAATGAGCAGTTCTTC. Translated, it gives CATSDLLRGSYNEQFF.